Listed below are T cell receptor beta chains from one sample, sequenced in a study of blood T cell repertoires in COVID-19. TCRdb's table, derived via immunoSEQ multiplex PCR, lists solely in-frame clones and lacks some. The profile shows some 200,000 clones, roughly 84% of them singletons. Specimen: peripheral blood. All receptors come from a woman aged 80 or over with COVID-19, enrolled during active disease. CDR3s leave out the opening cysteine and the closing phenylalanine or tryptophan. Each record gives: V gene, J gene, CDR3 length, CDR3 protein.

TRBV5-5	TRBJ2-1	13	ASSLRTGFENEQF
TRBV11-2	TRBJ1-1	12	ASSHGQGGTEAF
TRBV13	TRBJ1-6	13	ASSSIREFNSPLH
TRBV12-3/TRBV12-4	TRBJ1-5	11	ASRRTGDQPQH
TRBV5-1	TRBJ1-2	13	ASSLEGTVRNGYT
TRBV5-1	TRBJ2-5	13	ASSRTRGGQETQY
TRBV5-4	TRBJ1-6	13	ASSLGGWDNSPLH
TRBV12-3/TRBV12-4	TRBJ1-2	11	ASSLARGYGYT
TRBV29-1	TRBJ2-2	12	SVRAGANTGELF
TRBV11-2	TRBJ1-1	13	ASSLSLIGGTEAF
TRBV7-2	TRBJ1-6	12	ASVRTGGNSPLH
TRBV7-8	TRBJ1-4	11	ASRDRGGEKLF
TRBV3-1/TRBV3-2	TRBJ2-2	13	ASSRRTGSTGELF
TRBV7-6	TRBJ2-2	12	ASSSGGGTGELF
TRBV7-9	TRBJ2-3	12	ASSLARDTDTQY
TRBV5-6	TRBJ2-5	10	ASSLGRKTQY
TRBV10-3	TRBJ1-6	13	AISESRGGGSPLH
TRBV2	TRBJ2-3	15	ASSETSQRGRTDTQY
TRBV30	TRBJ1-2	13	AWSPPTGFNYGYT
TRBV5-5	TRBJ1-5	12	ASSLEGGNQPQH
TRBV5-4	TRBJ2-5	12	ASSPGTLQETQY
TRBV5-1	TRBJ2-3	12	ASSLGGAPDTQY
TRBV9	TRBJ2-3	12	ASSVSGGTDTQY
TRBV7-2	TRBJ1-5	14	ASSPGQSRGNQPQH